Shown below are 21 T cell receptor beta chains from a single sample sequenced in a study of T cells in Graves' hyperthyroidism and ophthalmopathy. RNA transcripts gave rise to amplified TCR beta CDR3 regions. The HTBI primer set served for first-round RT-PCR of the TCR CDR3. Using its own MiXCR run on the multiplex PCR reads, TCRdb lists one record per CDR3 protein. Among 270,000 or so distinct CDR3 sequences listed, around 15% were seen once. The sequencing input was blood. The source of these receptors is a woman aged 50 to 60 with Graves' hyperthyroidism that later progressed to Graves' ophthalmopathy.

This clonotype showed up many times. The rearrangement uses TRBV27 and TRBJ2-1; TRBD2 matches 10 bases. The V gene end was trimmed by 6 bases and the J gene end by 4 bases; junction bases not matched to a gene: 3. Looked up from germline, CDR1 is MNHEY and CDR2 is SMNVEV (reference sequence). The CDR3 is 14 residues long. CDR3 sequence (DNA): TGTGCCAGCAGGTGGACTAGCGGTTACAATGAGCAGTTCTTC. Translated: CASRWTSGYNEQFF.

This clonotype was recorded many times. The chain joins TRBV2 to TRBJ2-5, with 8 bases aligning to TRBD1. The CDR3 length is 16 residues. Germline V lookup: CDR1 SNHLY, CDR2 FYNNEI. V shed 6 bases, J shed 1 base, and the junction held 10 bases outside the gene matches. DNA for the CDR3: TGTGCCAGCAGCTTCGCGGCCGGGACAGGCCAAGAGACCCAGTACTTC. This codes for CASSFAAGTGQETQYF.

There are many counts of this clonotype. The chain couples TRBV29-1 to TRBJ2-7, with 9 nucleotides matching TRBD1. V was pared by 3 bases and J by 5 bases, with 14 bases of the junction left unmatched. The CDR3 runs to 16 residues. Germline loops: CDR1 SQVTM, CDR2 ANQGSEA. CDR3 sequence: CSVDPTGTGLANEQYF. The CDR3 region has the DNA TGCAGCGTTGACCCGACCGGGACAGGGCTCGCCAACGAGCAGTACTTC.

Note on this clonotype: Since a much larger clone is just one base distant, this may be a read error. CDR3 protein: CASTRLMGRTDTQYF. In DNA form, the CDR3 reads TGTGCCAGCACCCGATTAATGGGGAGGACAGATACGCAGTATTTT. The chain recombines TRBV11-2 with TRBJ2-3; weak D call: TRBD2 (6 bases). Per germline, CDR1 SGHAT and CDR2 FQNNGV. The CDR3 length is 15 residues. V lost 7 bases and J 3 bases, leaving 17 bases between the germline ends.

In this sample, this clonotype turned up a few times. The junction departs from germline at one end; a sequencing error may be responsible. The chain is built from TRBV6-1 and TRBJ2-7, with 8 bases aligning to TRBD1. The length of the CDR3 is 15 residues. Germline-derived CDR1 and CDR2 are MNHNS and SASEGT. The CDR3 is CASTKRQGPIHEQHF. In DNA, the CDR3 is TGTGCCAGCACCAAGCGACAGGGGCCGATTCACGAGCAGCACTTC.

The sample holds many counts of this clonotype. The CDR3 DNA follows: TGTGCCAGCAGTCCCCCGGGACTAGCGGGGGACAATGAGCAGTTCTTC. It is translated as CASSPPGLAGDNEQFF. The chain is built from TRBV28 and TRBJ2-1; 14 positions agree with TRBD2. V lost 5 bases to trimming and J lost 5 bases; unmatched junction nucleotides: 5. Per germline, CDR1 MDHEN and CDR2 SYDVKM. The CDR3 has 16 residues.

In this sample, this clonotype turned up a few times. V usage is TRBV27 and J usage is TRBJ2-7, with D tentatively TRBD1 (6 bases). The CDR3 is made up of 14 amino acids. The germline CDR1 and CDR2 sequences are MNHEY and SMNVEV (reference sequence). The V end lost 6 bases, the J end lost 5 bases, and 17 bases lay between the germline ends. CDR3 amino acids: CASSPPTGYHEQYF. In DNA form, the CDR3 reads TGTGCCAGCAGCCCTCCAACAGGGTATCACGAGCAGTACTTC.

This clonotype was seen a handful of times. The genes are TRBV6-1 and TRBJ2-7; 7 bases match TRBD1. V lost 4 bases to trimming and J lost 2 bases; unmatched junction nucleotides: 5. The CDR3 loop spans 14 amino acids. CDR1 is MNHNS, CDR2 SASEGT, per germline. CDR3 DNA sequence: TGTGCCAGCAGTGTTTGGACAGGCCCCTACGAGCAGTACTTC. Translating it yields CASSVWTGPYEQYF.

This clonotype was counted ten times or more. The genes are TRBV20-1 and TRBJ2-7; possibly TRBD1 for D (6 bases). V was cut by 6 bases and J by 2 bases, with 11 bases left in between. The CDR3 is 12 residues long. CDR1 is DFQATT, CDR2 SNEGSKA, per germline (reference sequence). CDR3 sequence reads: CSAPRQAYEQYF. CDR3 DNA sequence: TGCAGTGCACCTAGACAGGCCTACGAGCAGTACTTC.

This clonotype appeared many times. The rearrangement uses TRBV6-1 and TRBJ1-6; 7 nucleotides line up with TRBD1. This CDR3 is 14 amino acids long. Germline V lookup: CDR1 MNHNS, CDR2 SASEGT. Unmatched junction bases numbered 6, after V lost 5 bases and J lost 8 bases. CDR3 in DNA: TGTGCCAGCAGTACCTGGACAGGCGATTCACCCCTCCACTTT. It is translated as CASSTWTGDSPLHF.

This clonotype was observed many times. This sequence joins TRBV3-1 and TRBJ2-1; 14 bases are shared with TRBD2. The junction had 12 bases not matched to a gene; V was cut back by 3 bases and J by 8 bases. CDR1 LGHDT and CDR2 YNNKEL come from the germline V gene (reference sequence). The CDR3 is 18 amino acids. CDR3 residues: CASSHARTSGRIWDEQFF. The CDR3 DNA reads TGTGCCAGCAGCCACGCTCGGACTAGCGGGAGGATTTGGGATGAGCAGTTCTTC.

This clonotype was seen at least ten times. The chain couples TRBV5-1 to TRBJ1-4, with D hard to call. V shed 2 bases and J shed 0 bases, with 14 bases lying between them. The CDR3 runs 17 residues. The germline CDR1 and CDR2 sequences are SGHRS and YFSETQ. Here the CDR3 reads CASSFGPRGATNEKLFF. The CDR3 nucleotides are TGCGCCAGCAGCTTCGGGCCCCGAGGAGCAACTAATGAAAAACTGTTTTTT.

This clonotype was seen repeatedly, ten times or more. The chain employs TRBV9 and TRBJ2-1; 7 nucleotides line up with TRBD2. The CDR3 is 13 amino acids. V lost 3 bases and J lost 8; bases outside the gene matches: 5. Germline V gene lookup returns CDR1 SGDLS and CDR2 YYNGEE. Written as DNA, the CDR3 is TGTGCCAGCAGCGCCGGGGCGGGGGATGAGCAGTTCTTC. This codes for CASSAGAGDEQFF.

This clonotype has at least ten counts. This sequence joins TRBV6-5 and TRBJ2-1; a weak D match, TRBD2 (6 bases). Germline V gene data show CDR1 as MNHEY and CDR2 as SVGAGI. Trimming removed 0 bases from V and 0 bases from J, with 9 bases in between. The CDR3 spans 16 residues. The CDR3 nucleotides are TGTGCCAGCAGTTACTCGACCGGGAGCTCCTACAATGAGCAGTTCTTC. Translating gives CASSYSTGSSYNEQFF.

The sample holds many counts of this clonotype. This chain joins TRBV7-8 and TRBJ2-1; TRBD2 might be the D (6 bases). CDR1 and CDR2 (germline): SGHVS, FQNEAQ. The CDR3 consists of 16 residues. V was clipped by 5 bases and J by 0 bases, with 14 bases between them. The CDR3 is CASSPRAGYSYNEQFF. CDR3 DNA sequence: TGTGCCAGCAGCCCTAGGGCGGGGTACTCCTACAATGAGCAGTTCTTC.

V is TRBV9 and J is TRBJ2-2, with no clear D. This CDR3 is built from 13 residues. The V end lost 4 bases, the J end lost 7 bases, and 11 bases lay between the germline ends. Germline V gene sequence: CDR1 SGDLS, CDR2 YYNGEE. The CDR3 DNA sequence: TGTGCCAGCAGCCTTAACCCGGACGGGGAGCTGTTTTTT. Its protein product is CASSLNPDGELFF.

This clonotype was detected ten times or more. The chain links TRBV5-1 to TRBJ2-6, with no clear D. Trimming took 1 base from V and 0 from J, leaving 8 bases between them. The CDR3 consists of 16 residues. CDR1 and CDR2 (germline): SGHRS, YFSETQ. DNA for the CDR3: TGCGCCAGCAGCTTGCAAGGAATCTCTGGGGCCAACGTCCTGACTTTC. Its translation: CASSLQGISGANVLTF.

This clonotype appeared a few times. V and J are TRBV5-1 and TRBJ2-7; 9 bases map to TRBD2. Germline CDR1 and CDR2: SGHRS and YFSETQ. The CDR3 runs 18 residues. The V segment lost 0 bases and the J segment 1 base; nucleotides outside the gene matches: 11. CDR3 residues: CASSLVGTLAGESYEQYF. In nucleotides, the CDR3 is TGCGCCAGCAGCTTGGTTGGCACGTTAGCGGGAGAATCCTACGAGCAGTACTTC.

This clonotype was recorded at least ten times. The chain has TRBV28 and TRBJ1-1; TRBD1 matches at 8 bases. Germline assignment: CDR1 MDHEN and CDR2 SYDVKM. The CDR3 has 16 residues. V trimming: 2 bases; J trimming: 5 bases; junction bases outside the gene matches: 10. In DNA, the CDR3 is TGTGCCAGCAGTTTAATTCGGGCAGGGGGCGAAACTGAAGCTTTCTTT. Its translation is CASSLIRAGGETEAFF.

The chain uses TRBV5-4 and TRBJ1-1; tentatively, D is TRBD1 (5 bases). This CDR3 is 16 amino acids long. V was pared by 4 bases and J by 0 bases, with 16 bases between. Per germline, CDR1 SGHNT and CDR2 YYREEE (reference sequence). The CDR3 bases are TGTGCCAGCAGCCCCTGGAGGGGAGGCCTGAACACTGAAGCTTTCTTT. It encodes CASSPWRGGLNTEAFF.

This clonotype was observed many times. J is TRBJ2-7 and V is TRBV2; no firm D call. Germline loops: CDR1 SNHLY, CDR2 FYNNEI. V lost 3 bases and J 0 bases, leaving 18 bases between the germline ends. CDR3 length: 17 amino acids. CDR3 in DNA: TGTGCCAGCAGTGAGGAAAAGGGCCCAATTCTCTCCTACGAGCAGTACTTC. This encodes CASSEEKGPILSYEQYF.